What follows is one T cell receptor (beta chain) and its context. This record belongs to a study of glioma-infiltrating T cells after dendritic cell vaccination. The table came from immunoSEQ multiplex PCR; TCRdb's copy has only in-frame clones and leaves some out. The sample has 75,000 to 100,000 clones; roughly 83% are singletons. In germline, CDR1 is MNHNS, CDR2 SASEGT. The CDR3 runs 13 residues. V gave up 2 bases and J gave up 5 bases, with 7 bases separating them. Sample: blood, taken before dendritic cell vaccination. The chain combines TRBV6-1 with TRBJ1-5; no clear D gene. The TCR sequence derives from a human donor with glioblastoma. In DNA form, the CDR3 reads TGTGCCAGCAGTGAACAGCGGGATCAGCCCCAGCATTTT. Translating it yields CASSEQRDQPQHF.